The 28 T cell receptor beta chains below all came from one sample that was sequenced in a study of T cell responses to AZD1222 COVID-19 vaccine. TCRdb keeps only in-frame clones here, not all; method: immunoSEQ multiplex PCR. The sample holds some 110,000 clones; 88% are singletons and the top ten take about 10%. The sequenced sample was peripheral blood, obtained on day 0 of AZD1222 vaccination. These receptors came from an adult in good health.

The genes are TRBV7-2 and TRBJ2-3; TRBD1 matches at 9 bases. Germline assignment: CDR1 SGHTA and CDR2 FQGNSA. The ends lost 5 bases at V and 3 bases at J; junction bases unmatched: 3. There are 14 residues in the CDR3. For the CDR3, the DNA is TGTGCCAGCAGCCTCGGACAGGGGACAGATACGCAGTATTTT. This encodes CASSLGQGTDTQYF.

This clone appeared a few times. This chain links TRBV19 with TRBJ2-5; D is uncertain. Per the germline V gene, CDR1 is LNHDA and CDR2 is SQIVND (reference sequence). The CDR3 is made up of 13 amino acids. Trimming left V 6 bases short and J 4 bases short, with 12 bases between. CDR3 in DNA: TGTGCCAGTAGCCCCGATCCGGGAGAGACCCAGTACTTC. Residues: CASSPDPGETQYF.

The CDR3 is CASSPEADSSYEQYF. The CDR3, as DNA: TGTGCCAGCTCACCAGAGGCGGATAGCTCCTACGAGCAGTACTTC. The chain recombines TRBV18 with TRBJ2-7; D gene unclear. V gave up 2 bases and J gave up 0 bases, with 11 bases separating them. CDR1 is KGHSH, CDR2 LQKENI, per germline. This CDR3 comprises 15 residues.

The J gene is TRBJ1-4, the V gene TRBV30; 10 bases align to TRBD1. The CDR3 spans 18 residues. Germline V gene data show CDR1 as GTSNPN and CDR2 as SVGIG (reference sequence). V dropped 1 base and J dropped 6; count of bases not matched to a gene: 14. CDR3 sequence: CAWSGPRPKDRGYEKLFF. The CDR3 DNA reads TGTGCCTGGAGTGGCCCTCGGCCCAAGGACAGGGGGTATGAAAAACTGTTTTTT.

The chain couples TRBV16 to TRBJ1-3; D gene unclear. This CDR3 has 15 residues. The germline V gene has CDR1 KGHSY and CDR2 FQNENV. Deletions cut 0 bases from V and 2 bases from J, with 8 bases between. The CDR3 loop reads CASSQSQATGNTIYF. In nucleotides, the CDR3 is TGTGCCAGCAGCCAATCTCAGGCAACTGGAAACACCATATATTTT.

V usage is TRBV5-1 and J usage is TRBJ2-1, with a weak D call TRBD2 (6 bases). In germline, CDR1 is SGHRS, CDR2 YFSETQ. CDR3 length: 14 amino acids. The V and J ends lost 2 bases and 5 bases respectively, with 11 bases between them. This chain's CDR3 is CASSLRRGNNEQFF. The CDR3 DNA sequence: TGCGCCAGCAGCTTACGGCGGGGAAACAATGAGCAGTTCTTC.

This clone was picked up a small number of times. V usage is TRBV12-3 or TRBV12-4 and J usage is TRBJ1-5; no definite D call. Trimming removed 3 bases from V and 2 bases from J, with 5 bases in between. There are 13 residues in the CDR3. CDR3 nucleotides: TGTGCCAGCAGTTTTTGGGGCAATCAGCCCCAGCATTTT. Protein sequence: CASSFWGNQPQHF.

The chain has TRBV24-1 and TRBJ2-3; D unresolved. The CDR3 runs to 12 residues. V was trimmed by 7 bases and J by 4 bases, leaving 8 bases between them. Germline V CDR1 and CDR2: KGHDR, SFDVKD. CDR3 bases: TGTGCCACCAGCAAAGGGCCAGATACGCAGTATTTT. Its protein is CATSKGPDTQYF.

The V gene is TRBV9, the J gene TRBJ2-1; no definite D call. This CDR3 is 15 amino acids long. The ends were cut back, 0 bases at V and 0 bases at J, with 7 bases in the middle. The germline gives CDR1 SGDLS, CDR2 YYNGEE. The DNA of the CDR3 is TGTGCCAGCAGCGTAGTGGGAAGCTCCTACAATGAGCAGTTCTTC. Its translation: CASSVVGSSYNEQFF.

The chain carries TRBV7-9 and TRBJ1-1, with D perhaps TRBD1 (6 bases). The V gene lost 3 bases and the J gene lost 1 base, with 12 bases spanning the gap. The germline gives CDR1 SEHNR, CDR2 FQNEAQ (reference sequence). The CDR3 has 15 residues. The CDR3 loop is CASSFQGHRNTEAFF. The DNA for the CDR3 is TGTGCCAGCAGCTTTCAGGGACATCGGAACACTGAAGCTTTCTTT.

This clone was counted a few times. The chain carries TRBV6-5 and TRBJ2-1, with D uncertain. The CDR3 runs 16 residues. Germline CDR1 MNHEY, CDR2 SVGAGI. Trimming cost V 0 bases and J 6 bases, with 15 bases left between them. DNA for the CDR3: TGTGCCAGCAGTTACTCGATCAGTGCTTGGGGCAATGAGCAGTTCTTC. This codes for CASSYSISAWGNEQFF.

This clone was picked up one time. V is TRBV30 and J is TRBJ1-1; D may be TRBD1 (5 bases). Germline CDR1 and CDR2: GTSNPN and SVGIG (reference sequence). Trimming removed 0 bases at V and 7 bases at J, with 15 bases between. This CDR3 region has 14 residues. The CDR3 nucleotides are TGTGCCTGGAGTGTAAAGGGGTCATCTCATGAAGCTTTCTTT. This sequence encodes CAWSVKGSSHEAFF.

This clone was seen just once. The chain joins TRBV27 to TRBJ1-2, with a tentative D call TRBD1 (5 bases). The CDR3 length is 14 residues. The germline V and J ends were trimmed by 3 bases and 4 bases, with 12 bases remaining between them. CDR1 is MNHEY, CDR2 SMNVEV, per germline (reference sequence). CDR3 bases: TGTGCCAGCAGTTTGCGGGGCGGAGGCTATGGCTACACCTTC. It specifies CASSLRGGGYGYTF.

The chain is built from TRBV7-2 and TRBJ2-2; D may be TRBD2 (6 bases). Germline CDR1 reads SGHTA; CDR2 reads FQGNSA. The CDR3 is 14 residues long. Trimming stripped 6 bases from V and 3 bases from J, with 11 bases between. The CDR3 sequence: CASSAGLHTGELFF. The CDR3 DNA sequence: TGTGCCAGCAGTGCGGGACTTCACACCGGGGAGCTGTTTTTT.

CDR3 region: CASSRQTPMNTEAFF. CDR3 bases: TGTGCCAGCAGTCGACAGACCCCTATGAACACTGAAGCTTTCTTT. The chain couples TRBV28 to TRBJ1-1, with D perhaps matching TRBD1 (5 bases). Trimming cost V 5 bases and J 0 bases, with 13 bases left between them. The CDR3 consists of 15 residues. Germline-derived CDR1 and CDR2 are MDHEN and SYDVKM.

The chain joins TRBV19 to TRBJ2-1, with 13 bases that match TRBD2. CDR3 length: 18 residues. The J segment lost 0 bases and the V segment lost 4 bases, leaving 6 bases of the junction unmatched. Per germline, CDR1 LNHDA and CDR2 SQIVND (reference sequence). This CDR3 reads CASSTGLAGYVSYNEQFF. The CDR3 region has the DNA TGTGCCAGTAGTACGGGACTAGCGGGATACGTCTCCTACAATGAGCAGTTCTTC.

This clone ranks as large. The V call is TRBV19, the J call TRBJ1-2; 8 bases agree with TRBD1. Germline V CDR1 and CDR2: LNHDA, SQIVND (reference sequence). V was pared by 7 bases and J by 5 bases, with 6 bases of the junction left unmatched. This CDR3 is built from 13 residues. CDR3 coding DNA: TGTGCCAGTACAGGGGGCTCTATTTATGGCTACACCTTC. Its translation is CASTGGSIYGYTF. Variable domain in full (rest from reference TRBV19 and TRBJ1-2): DGGITQSPKYLFRKEGQNVTLSCEQNLNHDAMYWYRQDPGQGLRLIYYSQIVNDFQKGDIAEGYSVSREKKESFPLTVTSAQKNPTAFYLCASTGGSIYGYTFGSGTRLTVV.

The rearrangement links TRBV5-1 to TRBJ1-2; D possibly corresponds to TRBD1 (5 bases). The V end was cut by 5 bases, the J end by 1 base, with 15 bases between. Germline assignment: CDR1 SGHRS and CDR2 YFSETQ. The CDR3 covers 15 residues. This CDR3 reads CASSSGDPNNYGYTF. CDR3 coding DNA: TGCGCCAGCAGTTCGGGGGACCCAAATAACTATGGCTACACCTTC.

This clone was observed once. CDR3 in DNA: TGTGCCAGCAGTTCTAGCCGTTCAAATGAAAAACTGTTTTTT. Residues: CASSSSRSNEKLFF. The chain combines TRBV6-2 or TRBV6-3 with TRBJ1-4; D remains unclear. Trimming cost V 4 bases and J 5 bases, with 11 bases left between them. In germline, CDR1 is MNHEY, CDR2 SVGEGT. The CDR3 is made up of 14 amino acids.

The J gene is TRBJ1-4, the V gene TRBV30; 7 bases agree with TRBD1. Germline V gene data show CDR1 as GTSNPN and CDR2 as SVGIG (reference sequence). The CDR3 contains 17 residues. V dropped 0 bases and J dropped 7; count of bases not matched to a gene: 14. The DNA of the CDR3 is TGTGCCTGGAGTGTGCTCGGGGGTTGGGACAGCTCTGAAAAACTGTTTTTT. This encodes CAWSVLGGWDSSEKLFF.

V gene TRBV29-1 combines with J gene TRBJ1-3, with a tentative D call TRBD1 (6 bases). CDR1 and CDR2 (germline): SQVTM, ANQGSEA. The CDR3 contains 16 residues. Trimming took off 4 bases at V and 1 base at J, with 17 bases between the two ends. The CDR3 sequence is CSVVGGTKHSGNTIYF. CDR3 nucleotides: TGCAGCGTTGTCGGGGGCACCAAACATTCTGGAAACACCATATATTTT.

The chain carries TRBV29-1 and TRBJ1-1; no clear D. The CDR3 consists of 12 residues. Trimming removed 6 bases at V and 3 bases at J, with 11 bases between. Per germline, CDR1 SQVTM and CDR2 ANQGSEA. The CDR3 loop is CSVVAWDTEAFF. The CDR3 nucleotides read TGCAGCGTGGTCGCTTGGGACACTGAAGCTTTCTTT.

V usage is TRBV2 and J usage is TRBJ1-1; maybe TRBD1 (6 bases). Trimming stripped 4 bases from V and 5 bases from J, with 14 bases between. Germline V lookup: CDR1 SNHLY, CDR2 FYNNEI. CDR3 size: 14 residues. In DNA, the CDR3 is TGTGCCAGCAGTGTTCTGGGGGCGAGTACTGAAGCTTTCTTT. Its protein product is CASSVLGASTEAFF. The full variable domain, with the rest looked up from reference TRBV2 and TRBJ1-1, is EPEVTQTPSHQVTQMGQEVILRCVPISNHLYFYWYRQILGQKVEFLVSFYNNEISEKSEIFDDQFSVERPDGSNFTLKIRSTKLEDSAMYFCASSVLGASTEAFFGQGTRLTVV.

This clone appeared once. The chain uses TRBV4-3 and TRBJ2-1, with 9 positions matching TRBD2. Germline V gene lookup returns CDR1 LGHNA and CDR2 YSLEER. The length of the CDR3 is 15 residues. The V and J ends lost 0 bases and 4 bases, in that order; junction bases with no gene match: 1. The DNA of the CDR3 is TGCGCCAGCAGCCAAGAGCGGGGGGGATACAATGAGCAGTTCTTC. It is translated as CASSQERGGYNEQFF.

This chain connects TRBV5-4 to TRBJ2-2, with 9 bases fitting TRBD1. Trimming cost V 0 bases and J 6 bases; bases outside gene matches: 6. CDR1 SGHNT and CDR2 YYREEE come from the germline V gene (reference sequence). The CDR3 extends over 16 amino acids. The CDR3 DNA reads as TGTGCCAGCAGCTTGGGTGGGGACAGGGTCCCCGGGGAGCTGTTTTTT. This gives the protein CASSLGGDRVPGELFF.

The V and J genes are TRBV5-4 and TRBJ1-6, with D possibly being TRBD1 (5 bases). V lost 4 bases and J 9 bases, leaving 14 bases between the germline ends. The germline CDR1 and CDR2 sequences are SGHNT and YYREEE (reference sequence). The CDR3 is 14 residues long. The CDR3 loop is CASSPDPGGSPLHF. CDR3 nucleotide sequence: TGTGCCAGCAGCCCGGATCCGGGGGGTTCACCCCTCCACTTT.

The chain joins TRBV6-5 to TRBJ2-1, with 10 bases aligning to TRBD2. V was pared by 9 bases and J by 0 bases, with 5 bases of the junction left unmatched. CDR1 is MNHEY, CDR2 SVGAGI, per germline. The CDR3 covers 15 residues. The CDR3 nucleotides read TGTGCCAGTCGGAGCGGGAGGGCCTCCTACAATGAGCAGTTCTTC. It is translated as CASRSGRASYNEQFF.

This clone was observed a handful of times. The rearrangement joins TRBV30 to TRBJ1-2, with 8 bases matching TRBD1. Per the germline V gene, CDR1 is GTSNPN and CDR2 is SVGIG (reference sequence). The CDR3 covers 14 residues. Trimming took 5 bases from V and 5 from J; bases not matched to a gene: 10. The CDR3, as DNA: TGTGCCTGGCGTCTACAAGGACAGGGATATGGCTACACCTTC. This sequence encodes CAWRLQGQGYGYTF.